This TCR beta chain was retrieved from a study of blood T cells in healthy people across ages. Overall study context: With template switching, about one barcoded beta molecule was captured per two T cells.

The use of a sample-barcoded 5' primer and a J-beta primer mix characterized a second PCR of 7 to 11 cycles. From each sample, at least 3 million paired-end reads containing CDR3 were obtained. Via MiXCR, TCRdb re-called the 5' RACE reads, giving one row per CDR3 protein. The data hold approximately 770,000 distinct CDR3 sequences, with 58% observed a single time. Remarks on this clonotype: Antigen specificity is unknown.

Study results and limitations: Age showed a roughly linear inverse relationship with TCR beta diversity per million T cells.

V was trimmed by 3 bases and J by 4 bases, leaving 21 bases between them. CDR1 is SGDLS, CDR2 YYNGEE, per germline. The CDR3 covers 17 residues. Source material: blood. The J gene is TRBJ2-3, the V gene TRBV9; D is possibly TRBD1 or TRBD2 (7 bases each). The sequence derives from a man younger than 40 in good health. This CDR3 reads CASSAEQGGALADTQYF. The CDR3 DNA reads TGTGCCAGCAGCGCCGAGCAGGGGGGGGCGCTGGCAGATACGCAGTATTTT.